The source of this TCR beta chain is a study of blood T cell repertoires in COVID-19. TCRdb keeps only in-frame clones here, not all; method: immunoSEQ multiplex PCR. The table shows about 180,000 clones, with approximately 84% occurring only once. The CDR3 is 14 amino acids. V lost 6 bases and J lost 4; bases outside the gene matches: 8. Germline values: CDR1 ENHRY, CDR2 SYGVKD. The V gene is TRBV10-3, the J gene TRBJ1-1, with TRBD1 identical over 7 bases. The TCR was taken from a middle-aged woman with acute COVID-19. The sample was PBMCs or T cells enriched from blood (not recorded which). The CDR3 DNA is TGTGCCATCAGCCGGGGGCCAGGGGGCACTGAAGCTTTCTTT. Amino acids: CAISRGPGGTEAFF.